This TCR beta chain was recorded in a study of cytotoxic CD8 clonotypes in ibrutinib-treated CLL. Looking at the study overall: Across the patients, some ten were relapsed/refractory, more than 14 treatment-naive and around 18 IGHV unmutated.

Only in-frame clones appear in the TCRdb table, and some are missing; sequencing was by immunoSEQ multiplex PCR. Of around 140,000 clones listed, approximately 85% are singletons. J gave up 7 bases and V 6 bases, and 8 bases lay outside the gene matches. The CDR3 is 14 residues long. CDR1 is LNHDA, CDR2 SQIVND, per germline (reference sequence). Sequencing used PBMCs, obtained after 24 months of ibrutinib treatment. This sequence originates from a human donor with chronic lymphocytic leukemia. The chain combines TRBV19 with TRBJ2-1; TRBD2 matches 8 bases. CDR3 sequence: CASSYGRAGNEQFF. The DNA for the CDR3 is TGTGCCAGTAGCTACGGGAGGGCCGGGAATGAGCAGTTCTTC. The variable domain in full, completed from reference TRBV19 and TRBJ2-1, reads DGGITQSPKYLFRKEGQNVTLSCEQNLNHDAMYWYRQDPGQGLRLIYYSQIVNDFQKGDIAEGYSVSREKKESFPLTVTSAQKNPTAFYLCASSYGRAGNEQFFGPGTRLTVL.